Listed below are T cell receptor beta chains from one sample, sequenced in a study of identical twins. MiXCR was run by TCRdb on the 5' RACE reads, yielding one entry per CDR3 protein. The repertoire has roughly 250,000 distinct CDR3 sequences, roughly 13% of them found once; the top ten carry 8.8%. The sequenced material came from memory (CD45RO+) T cells sorted from blood. The receptors stem from a woman younger than 30 in good health. Each CDR3 is given with its conserved first and last residue. A D gene is named only where the DNA matches it firmly. Some rows mark clone size as missing; the rest say once, few, many or name a class of expanded clone.

v_gene	d_gene	abundance	j_gene	CDR3aa	CDR3nt
TRBV10-3	.	few	TRBJ2-5	CAISEQETQYF	TGTGCCATCAGTGAGCAAGAGACCCAGTACTTC
TRBV6-2/TRBV6-3	TRBD1	many	TRBJ1-1	CASSQQGVGTEAFF	TGTGCCAGCAGTCAACAGGGGGTAGGCACTGAAGCTTTCTTT
TRBV19	.	.	TRBJ1-5	CASSIRGSDQPQHF	TGTGCCAGTAGTATACGGGGGTCAGACCAGCCCCAGCATTTT
TRBV7-8	.	.	TRBJ2-7	CASSLVTTGNYEQYF	TGTGCCAGCAGCTTAGTCACTACAGGGAACTACGAGCAGTACTTC
TRBV24-1	TRBD1	.	TRBJ1-2	CATSDVNRDSGYTF	TGTGCCACCAGTGACGTAAACAGGGACAGTGGCTACACCTTC
TRBV14	.	many	TRBJ2-3	CASSARLTDTQYF	TGTGCCAGCAGCGCTAGACTCACAGATACGCAGTATTTT
TRBV27	.	few	TRBJ1-1	CASGMGWQSTEAFF	TGTGCCAGCGGAATGGGGTGGCAGTCGACTGAAGCTTTCTTT
TRBV4-2	.	.	TRBJ2-2	CASSQRGDTGELFF	TGTGCCAGCAGCCAGCGGGGAGACACCGGGGAGCTGTTTTTT
TRBV2	.	few	TRBJ2-7	CASSLTLVEQYF	TGTGCCAGCAGCCTAACGCTAGTAGAGCAGTACTTC
TRBV20-1	.	few	TRBJ2-3	CSASSRTGTDTQYF	TGCAGTGCTAGTTCCAGGACCGGCACAGATACGCAGTATTTT
TRBV20-1	.	once	TRBJ2-7	CSAARDLYEQYF	TGCAGTGCTGCCCGGGACCTCTACGAGCAGTACTTC
TRBV5-1	TRBD2	.	TRBJ2-1	CASSGEGSGSSSYNEQFF	TGCGCCAGCAGCGGGGAGGGTAGCGGGTCGAGCTCCTACAATGAGCAGTTCTTC
TRBV3-1	.	many	TRBJ1-5	CASSQDLSHGQPQHF	TGTGCCAGCAGCCAAGATTTATCCCACGGGCAGCCCCAGCATTTT
TRBV12-3/TRBV12-4	.	.	TRBJ1-2	CASGGYYGYTF	TGTGCCAGCGGGGGATATTATGGCTACACCTTC
TRBV15	.	.	TRBJ2-3	CATSRDSQTDTQYF	TGTGCCACCAGCAGAGACAGCCAAACAGATACGCAGTATTTT
TRBV29-1	.	many	TRBJ2-1	CSADATGYNEQFF	TGCAGCGCCGACGCCACAGGGTACAATGAGCAGTTCTTC
TRBV29-1	.	.	TRBJ2-5	CSVGSLVDETQYF	TGCAGCGTTGGGTCGTTGGTAGACGAGACCCAGTACTTC
TRBV20-1	TRBD2	medium-sized	TRBJ2-3	CRATRTSGGLADTQYF	TGCAGGGCTACAAGGACTAGCGGGGGGTTGGCAGATACGCAGTATTTT
TRBV7-2	TRBD2	.	TRBJ2-7	CASSLVGLAGAEQYF	TGTGCCAGCAGCTTAGTTGGGCTAGCGGGGGCCGAGCAGTACTTC
TRBV3-1	.	few	TRBJ2-1	CASSPKAGLSDYNEQFF	TGTGCCAGCAGCCCAAAGGCAGGGCTTTCGGACTACAATGAGCAGTTCTTC
TRBV5-1	TRBD1	.	TRBJ2-7	CASSKGQGPIYEQYF	TGCGCCAGCAGCAAAGGACAGGGACCTATCTACGAGCAGTACTTC
TRBV6-1	.	.	TRBJ2-4	CASRWGPRVDIQYF	TGTGCCAGCAGGTGGGGACCGCGGGTGGACATTCAGTACTTC
TRBV20-1	.	.	TRBJ2-6	CSARGGSGSGANVLTF	TGCAGTGCTAGAGGGGGGAGTGGGTCTGGGGCCAACGTCCTGACTTTC
TRBV9	.	few	TRBJ1-3	CASNTHGEDTIYF	TGTGCCAGCAATACCCATGGAGAGGACACCATATATTTT
TRBV4-3	.	many	TRBJ2-7	CASSQESGFSYEQYF	TGCGCCAGCAGCCAAGAATCCGGGTTCTCCTACGAGCAGTACTTC
TRBV20-1	.	.	TRBJ2-7	CSATGGFPHYEQYF	TGCAGCGCTACTGGGGGGTTTCCCCATTACGAGCAGTACTTC
TRBV20-1	.	.	TRBJ2-7	CSARDSSQGGHEQYF	TGCAGTGCTAGAGATAGTTCCCAGGGGGGCCACGAGCAGTACTTC
TRBV12-3/TRBV12-4	TRBD1	few	TRBJ1-6	CASSSTGQISPLHF	TGTGCCAGCAGTTCGACAGGGCAAATTTCACCCCTCCACTTT
TRBV18	.	few	TRBJ1-1	CASSPGQPNTEAFF	TGTGCCAGCTCACCAGGACAGCCGAACACTGAAGCTTTCTTT
TRBV29-1	TRBD2	many	TRBJ2-7	CSVSGLAAYEQYF	TGCAGCGTTTCGGGACTAGCGGCCTACGAGCAGTACTTC
TRBV6-1	TRBD2	few	TRBJ2-1	CASSSGGAPNEQFF	TGTGCCAGCAGTAGCGGGGGGGCCCCGAATGAGCAGTTCTTC
TRBV12-3/TRBV12-4	TRBD2	.	TRBJ2-7	CASSFGLSGRNEQYF	TGTGCCAGCAGTTTTGGGCTTAGCGGGAGGAACGAGCAGTACTTC
TRBV9	.	few	TRBJ2-7	CASRSGLGYGHEQYF	TGTGCCAGCAGGTCCGGACTTGGATATGGCCACGAGCAGTACTTC
TRBV5-5	.	.	TRBJ2-3	CASSWDQTGDTQYF	TGTGCCAGCAGCTGGGACCAGACGGGAGATACGCAGTATTTT
TRBV11-2	.	.	TRBJ2-3	CASSLRGRTAVTDTQYF	TGTGCCAGCAGCTTAAGGGGCCGGACAGCAGTCACAGATACGCAGTATTTT
TRBV6-5	.	.	TRBJ1-2	CASTGGYGYTF	TGTGCCAGCACAGGCGGCTATGGCTACACCTTC
TRBV5-1	TRBD1	few	TRBJ2-7	CASSLGDRSNYEQYF	TGCGCCAGCAGCTTGGGGGACAGGAGCAACTACGAGCAGTACTTC
TRBV7-9	TRBD1	.	TRBJ1-1	CASSPIGQGAGTEAFF	TGTGCCAGCAGCCCGATAGGACAGGGTGCGGGGACTGAAGCTTTCTTT
TRBV6-1	TRBD1	.	TRBJ1-2	CASIRGTGGGYTF	TGTGCCAGCATCCGGGGGACAGGGGGTGGCTACACCTTC
TRBV2	TRBD1	few	TRBJ1-1	CASKGQGASAEAFF	TGTGCCAGCAAGGGACAGGGGGCGAGCGCTGAAGCTTTCTTT
TRBV3-1	TRBD2	few	TRBJ2-5	CASSQDRLAGETQYF	TGTGCCAGCAGCCAAGATCGACTAGCAGGAGAGACCCAGTACTTC
TRBV2	.	many	TRBJ2-5	CASSRQRAGETQYF	TGTGCCAGCAGTCGACAGCGCGCCGGAGAGACCCAGTACTTC
TRBV7-2	.	many	TRBJ2-3	CASSAGAEITDTQYF	TGTGCCAGCAGCGCAGGCGCGGAAATCACAGATACGCAGTATTTT
TRBV12-3/TRBV12-4	TRBD1	many	TRBJ1-2	CANAGTGGNGYTF	TGTGCCAACGCCGGGACAGGGGGCAATGGCTACACCTTC